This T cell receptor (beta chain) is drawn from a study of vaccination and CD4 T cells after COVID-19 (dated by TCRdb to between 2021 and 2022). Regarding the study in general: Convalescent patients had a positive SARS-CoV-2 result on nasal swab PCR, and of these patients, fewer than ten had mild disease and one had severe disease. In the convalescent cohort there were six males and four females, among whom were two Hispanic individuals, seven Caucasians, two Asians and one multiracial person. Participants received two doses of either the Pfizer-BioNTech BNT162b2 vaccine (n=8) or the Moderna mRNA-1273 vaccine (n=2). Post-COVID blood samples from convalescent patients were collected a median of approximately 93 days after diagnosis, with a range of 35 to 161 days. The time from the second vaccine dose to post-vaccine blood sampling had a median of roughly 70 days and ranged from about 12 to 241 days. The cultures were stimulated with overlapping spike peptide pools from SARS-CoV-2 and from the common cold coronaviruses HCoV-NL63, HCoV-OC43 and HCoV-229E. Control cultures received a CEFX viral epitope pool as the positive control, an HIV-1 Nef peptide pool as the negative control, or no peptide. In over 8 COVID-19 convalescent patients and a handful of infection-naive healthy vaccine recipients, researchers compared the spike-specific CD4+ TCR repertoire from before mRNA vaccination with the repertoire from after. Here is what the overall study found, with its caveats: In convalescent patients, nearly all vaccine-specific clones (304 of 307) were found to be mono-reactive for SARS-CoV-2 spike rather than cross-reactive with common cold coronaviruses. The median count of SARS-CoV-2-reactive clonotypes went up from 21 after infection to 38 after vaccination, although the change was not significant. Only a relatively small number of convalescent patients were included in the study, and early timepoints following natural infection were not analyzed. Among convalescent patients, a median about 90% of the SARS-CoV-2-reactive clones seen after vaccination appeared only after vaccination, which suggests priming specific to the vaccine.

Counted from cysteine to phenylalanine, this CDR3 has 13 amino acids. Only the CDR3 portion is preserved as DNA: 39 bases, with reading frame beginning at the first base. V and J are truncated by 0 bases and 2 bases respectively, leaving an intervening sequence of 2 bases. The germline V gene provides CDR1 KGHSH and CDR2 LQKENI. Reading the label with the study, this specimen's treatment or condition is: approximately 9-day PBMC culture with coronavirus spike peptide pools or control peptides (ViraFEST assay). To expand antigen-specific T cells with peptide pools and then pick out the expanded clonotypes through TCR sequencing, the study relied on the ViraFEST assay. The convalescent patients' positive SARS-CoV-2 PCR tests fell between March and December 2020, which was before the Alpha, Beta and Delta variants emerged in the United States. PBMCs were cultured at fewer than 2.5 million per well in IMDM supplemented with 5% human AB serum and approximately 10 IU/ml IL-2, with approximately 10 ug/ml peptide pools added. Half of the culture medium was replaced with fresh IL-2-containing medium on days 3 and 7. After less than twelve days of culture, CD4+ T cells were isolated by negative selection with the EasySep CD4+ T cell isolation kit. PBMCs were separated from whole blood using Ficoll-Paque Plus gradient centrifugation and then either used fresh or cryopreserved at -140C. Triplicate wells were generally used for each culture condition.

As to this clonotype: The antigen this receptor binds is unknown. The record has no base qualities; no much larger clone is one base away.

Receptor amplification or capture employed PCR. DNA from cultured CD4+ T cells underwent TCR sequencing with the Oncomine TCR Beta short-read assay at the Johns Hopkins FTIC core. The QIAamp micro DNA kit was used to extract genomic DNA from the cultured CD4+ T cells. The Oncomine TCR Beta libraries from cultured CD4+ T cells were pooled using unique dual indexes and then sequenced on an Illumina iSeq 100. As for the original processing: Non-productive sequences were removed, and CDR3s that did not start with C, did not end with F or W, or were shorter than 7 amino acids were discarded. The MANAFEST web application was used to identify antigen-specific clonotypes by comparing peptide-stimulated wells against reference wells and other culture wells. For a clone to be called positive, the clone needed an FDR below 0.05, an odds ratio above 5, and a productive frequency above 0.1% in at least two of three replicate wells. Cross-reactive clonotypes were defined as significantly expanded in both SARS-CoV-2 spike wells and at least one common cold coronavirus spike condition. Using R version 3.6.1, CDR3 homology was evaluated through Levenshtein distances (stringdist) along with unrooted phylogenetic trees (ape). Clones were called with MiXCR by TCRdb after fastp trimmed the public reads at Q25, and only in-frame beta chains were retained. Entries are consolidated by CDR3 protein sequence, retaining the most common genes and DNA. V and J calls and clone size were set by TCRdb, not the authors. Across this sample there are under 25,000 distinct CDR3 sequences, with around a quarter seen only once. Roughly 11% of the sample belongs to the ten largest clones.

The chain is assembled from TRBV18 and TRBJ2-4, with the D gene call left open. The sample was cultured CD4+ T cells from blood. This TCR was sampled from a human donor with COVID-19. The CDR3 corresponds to CASSPPSKNIQYF. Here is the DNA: TGTGCCAGCTCACCACCTTCCAAAAACATTCAGTACTTC.